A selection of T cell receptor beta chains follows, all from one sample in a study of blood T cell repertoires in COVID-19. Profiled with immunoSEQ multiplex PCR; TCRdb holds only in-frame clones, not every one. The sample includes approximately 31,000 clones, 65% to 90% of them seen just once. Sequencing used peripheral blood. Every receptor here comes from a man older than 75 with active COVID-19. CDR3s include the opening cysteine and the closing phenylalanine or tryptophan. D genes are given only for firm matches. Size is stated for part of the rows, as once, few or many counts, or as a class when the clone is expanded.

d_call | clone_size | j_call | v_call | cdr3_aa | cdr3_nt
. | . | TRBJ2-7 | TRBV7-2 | CASSLAASLYEQYF | TGTGCCAGCAGCTTAGCTGCCTCACTCTACGAGCAGTACTTC
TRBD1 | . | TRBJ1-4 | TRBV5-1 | CASSGQGLGSNEKLFF | TGCGCCAGCAGCGGACAGGGTTTGGGGTCTAATGAAAAACTGTTTTTT
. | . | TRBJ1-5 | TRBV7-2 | CASGNRGQPQHF | TGTGCCAGCGGTAATCGGGGACAGCCCCAGCATTTT
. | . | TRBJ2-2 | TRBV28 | CASSLWGVNTGELFF | TGTGCCAGCAGTTTGTGGGGGGTGAACACCGGGGAGCTGTTTTTT
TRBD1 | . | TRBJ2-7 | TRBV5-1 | CASSLGQPRGEQYF | TGCGCCAGCAGCTTGGGGCAGCCCAGGGGGGAGCAGTACTTC
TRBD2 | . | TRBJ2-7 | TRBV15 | CATSRPGTSGREQYF | TGTGCCACCAGCAGACCCGGGACTAGCGGCCGCGAGCAGTACTTC
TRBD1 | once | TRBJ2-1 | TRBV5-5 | CASSSPQGITYNEQFF | TGTGCCAGCAGCTCTCCACAGGGGATTACCTACAATGAGCAGTTCTTC
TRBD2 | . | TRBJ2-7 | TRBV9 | CASSALAESPYEQYF | TGTGCCAGCAGCGCTCTAGCGGAATCACCTTACGAGCAGTACTTC
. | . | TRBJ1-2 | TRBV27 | CASSLSGLGSGPNYGYTF | TGTGCCAGCAGTTTATCCGGCTTGGGGAGTGGGCCTAACTATGGCTACACCTTC
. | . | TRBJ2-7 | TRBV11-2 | CASSLEPGRSYEQYF | TGTGCCAGCAGCTTAGAACCAGGGCGCTCCTACGAGCAGTACTTC
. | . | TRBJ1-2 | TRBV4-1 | CASSQDPGYNYGYTF | TGCGCCAGCAGCCAAGATCCAGGGTATAACTATGGCTACACCTTC
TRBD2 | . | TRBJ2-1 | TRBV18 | CASSPLRGGINEQFF | TGTGCCAGCTCACCATTGCGGGGGGGAATCAATGAGCAGTTCTTC
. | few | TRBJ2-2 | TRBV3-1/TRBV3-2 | CASSQDLNTGELFF | TGTGCCAGCAGCCAAGATTTAAACACCGGGGAGCTGTTTTTT
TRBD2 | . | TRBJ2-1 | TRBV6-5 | CASGRGERGYNEQFF | TGTGCCAGCGGACGGGGGGAGCGGGGGTACAATGAGCAGTTCTTC
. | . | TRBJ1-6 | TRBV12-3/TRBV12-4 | CASSLEVESPLHF | TGTGCCAGCAGTCTTGAGGTTGAGTCACCCCTCCACTTT
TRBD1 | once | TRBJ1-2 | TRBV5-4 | CASRSGTENYYYGYTF | TGTGCCAGCAGATCCGGGACAGAAAATTATTACTATGGCTACACCTTC
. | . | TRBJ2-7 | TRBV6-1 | CASSEAGGPYEQYF | TGTGCCAGCAGTGAAGCGGGGGGGCCCTACGAGCAGTACTTC
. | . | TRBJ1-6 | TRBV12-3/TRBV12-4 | CASSFGEAPLHF | TGTGCCAGCAGTTTCGGGGAGGCACCCCTCCACTTT
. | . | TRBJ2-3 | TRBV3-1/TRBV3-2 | CASSPPIPRGTDTQYF | TGTGCCAGCAGCCCACCGATTCCTCGAGGTACAGATACGCAGTATTTT
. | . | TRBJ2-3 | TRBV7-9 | CASSLSYGGPRDTQYF | TGTGCCAGCAGCTTATCTTACGGGGGGCCTAGAGATACGCAGTATTTT
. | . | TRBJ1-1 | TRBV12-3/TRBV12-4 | CASSPRVDTEAFF | TGTGCCAGCAGTCCCCGCGTGGACACTGAAGCTTTCTTT
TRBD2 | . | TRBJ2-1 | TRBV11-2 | CASSSRGLAGAYNEQFF | TGTGCCAGCAGCTCCCGAGGACTAGCGGGGGCCTACAATGAGCAGTTCTTC
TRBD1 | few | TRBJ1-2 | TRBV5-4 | CASSFAGTDIYGYTF | TGTGCCAGCAGCTTTGCCGGGACAGACATATATGGCTACACCTTC
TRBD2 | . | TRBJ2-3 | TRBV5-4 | CASSLGGSGVSSTDTQYF | TGTGCCAGCAGCTTGGGGGGTAGCGGGGTGTCTAGCACAGATACGCAGTATTTT
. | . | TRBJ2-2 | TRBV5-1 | CASSHPVQGTGELFF | TGCGCCAGCAGCCACCCTGTGCAGGGAACCGGGGAGCTGTTTTTT
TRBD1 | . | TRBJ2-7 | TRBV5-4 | CASSLGQVPYEQYF | TGTGCCAGCAGCCTCGGACAGGTCCCCTACGAGCAGTACTTC
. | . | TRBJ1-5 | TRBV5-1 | CASSLGLGGHQPQHF | TGCGCCAGCAGCTTGGGCCTAGGAGGCCATCAGCCCCAGCATTTT
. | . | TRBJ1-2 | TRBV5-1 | CASSPGNYGYTF | TGCGCCAGCAGCCCAGGCAACTATGGCTACACCTTC
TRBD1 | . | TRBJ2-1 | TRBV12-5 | CASGLDRGNEQFF | TGTGCTAGTGGCCTGGACAGGGGAAATGAGCAGTTCTTC
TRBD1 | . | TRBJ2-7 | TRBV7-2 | CASSARDRGLYEQYF | TGTGCCAGCAGCGCACGGGACAGGGGGTTATACGAGCAGTACTTC
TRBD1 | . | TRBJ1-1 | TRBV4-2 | CASSQDLSGGQGATEAFF | TGTGCCAGCAGCCAAGACCTTAGTGGGGGACAGGGGGCGACTGAAGCTTTCTTT
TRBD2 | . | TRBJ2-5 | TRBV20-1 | CSASRPGGGWETQYF | TGCAGTGCTAGTCGGCCCGGGGGGGGCTGGGAGACCCAGTACTTC
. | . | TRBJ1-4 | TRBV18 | CASLRATNEKLFF | TGTGCCAGCCTCCGTGCAACTAATGAAAAACTGTTTTTT
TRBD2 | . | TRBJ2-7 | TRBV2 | CASRSTSGGAAEQYF | TGTGCCAGCAGGTCCACTAGCGGGGGGGCGGCCGAGCAGTACTTC
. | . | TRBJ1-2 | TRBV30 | CAWSRQSNYGYTF | TGTGCCTGGAGTAGACAGTCAAACTATGGCTACACCTTC
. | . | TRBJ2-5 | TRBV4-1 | CASSQDEGKKTQYF | TGCGCCAGCAGCCAAGATGAGGGTAAGAAGACCCAGTACTTC